These T cell receptor beta chains were read from a single sample in a study of T cell responses to AZD1222 COVID-19 vaccine. The repertoire was sequenced with immunoSEQ multiplex PCR; TCRdb's copy has only in-frame clones and lacks some. The table has 80,000 to 100,000 clones, around 89% seen once. This material consisted of peripheral blood, taken 28 days after the second AZD1222 dose. These TCRs come from an adult who received the AZD1222 COVID-19 vaccine. CDR3s leave out the opening cysteine and the closing phenylalanine or tryptophan. Not all rows give a size; the values are once, few, many and, for expanded clones, a class.

clone size: .
V gene: TRBV27
J gene: TRBJ2-1
CDR3 protein: ASSFGQQSHNEQF

clone size: .
V gene: TRBV29-1
J gene: TRBJ1-1
CDR3 protein: SVERRDPEAF

clone size: few
V gene: TRBV19
J gene: TRBJ2-7
CDR3 protein: ASSLRTGFGEQY

clone size: few
V gene: TRBV6-6
J gene: TRBJ2-7
CDR3 protein: ASSDLGQGNEQY

clone size: .
V gene: TRBV5-1
J gene: TRBJ1-1
CDR3 protein: ASSPQGANTEAF

clone size: .
V gene: TRBV7-9
J gene: TRBJ1-2
CDR3 protein: ASSLGESSYGYT

clone size: .
V gene: TRBV6-5
J gene: TRBJ1-5
CDR3 protein: ASSLEINQPQH

clone size: few
V gene: TRBV4-3
J gene: TRBJ2-2
CDR3 protein: ASSPNGDTLNTGELF

clone size: .
V gene: TRBV5-1
J gene: TRBJ2-5
CDR3 protein: ASKSGWAYQETQY

clone size: few
V gene: TRBV30
J gene: TRBJ1-5
CDR3 protein: AWSVGKSSNQPQH

clone size: .
V gene: TRBV18
J gene: TRBJ2-7
CDR3 protein: ASSPSGGAEISWGQY

clone size: .
V gene: TRBV27
J gene: TRBJ1-2
CDR3 protein: ASSQRNRGYGYT

clone size: .
V gene: TRBV15
J gene: TRBJ1-4
CDR3 protein: ATSRGQGATNEKLF

clone size: .
V gene: TRBV29-1
J gene: TRBJ1-2
CDR3 protein: SIRQGIGYT

clone size: .
V gene: TRBV7-6
J gene: TRBJ1-6
CDR3 protein: ASSTGQYYNSPLH

clone size: .
V gene: TRBV7-2
J gene: TRBJ1-1
CDR3 protein: ASSLAQSNTEAF

clone size: .
V gene: TRBV4-1
J gene: TRBJ2-4
CDR3 protein: ASSQASGTKENIQY

clone size: .
V gene: TRBV7-9
J gene: TRBJ2-7
CDR3 protein: ASSLGQTPGHEQY

clone size: .
V gene: TRBV19
J gene: TRBJ2-1
CDR3 protein: ASSAPLWWEGVSYNEQF

clone size: .
V gene: TRBV4-1
J gene: TRBJ1-2
CDR3 protein: ASSQDSRTVGYT

clone size: .
V gene: TRBV7-8
J gene: TRBJ1-5
CDR3 protein: ASSLAGIWTGRGNQPQH

clone size: .
V gene: TRBV30
J gene: TRBJ1-4
CDR3 protein: AWSTTGTGNEKLF

clone size: .
V gene: TRBV28
J gene: TRBJ2-3
CDR3 protein: ASSLRRGTDTQY

clone size: .
V gene: TRBV7-2
J gene: TRBJ2-5
CDR3 protein: ACREGRARQETQY

clone size: .
V gene: TRBV4-2
J gene: TRBJ2-7
CDR3 protein: ASSQDIPGRGDEQY

clone size: .
V gene: TRBV7-9
J gene: TRBJ1-4
CDR3 protein: ASSLADRGGEKLF

clone size: .
V gene: TRBV18
J gene: TRBJ1-2
CDR3 protein: ASSPGTDNHGYT

clone size: .
V gene: TRBV6-2/TRBV6-3
J gene: TRBJ1-1
CDR3 protein: ASSYGGPRGAF

clone size: .
V gene: TRBV29-1
J gene: TRBJ1-2
CDR3 protein: SVEMTGPGGYT

clone size: few
V gene: TRBV30
J gene: TRBJ1-4
CDR3 protein: AWSVQFDEKLF

clone size: .
V gene: TRBV4-3
J gene: TRBJ2-2
CDR3 protein: ASSPWAGELF

clone size: .
V gene: TRBV3-1/TRBV3-2
J gene: TRBJ2-7
CDR3 protein: ASSQVVKTSYEQY

clone size: .
V gene: TRBV6-5
J gene: TRBJ1-2
CDR3 protein: ASSHTVETNYGYT

clone size: .
V gene: TRBV15
J gene: TRBJ2-5
CDR3 protein: ATSRDYAQETQY

clone size: .
V gene: TRBV28
J gene: TRBJ2-2
CDR3 protein: ASSSHGTSFDGELF

clone size: .
V gene: TRBV5-5
J gene: TRBJ2-7
CDR3 protein: ASSFFAGDYEQY

clone size: few
V gene: TRBV19
J gene: TRBJ1-1
CDR3 protein: ASTDFGDVNTEAF

clone size: .
V gene: TRBV18
J gene: TRBJ2-7
CDR3 protein: ASSPSDRPYEQY

clone size: .
V gene: TRBV18
J gene: TRBJ1-5
CDR3 protein: ASSLRGDSNQPQH

clone size: .
V gene: TRBV7-2
J gene: TRBJ2-7
CDR3 protein: ASSLGRAYEQY

clone size: .
V gene: TRBV5-5
J gene: TRBJ2-7
CDR3 protein: ASSPSGRGYEQY

clone size: .
V gene: TRBV7-8
J gene: TRBJ1-6
CDR3 protein: ASSLGVRSSYNSPLH

clone size: .
V gene: TRBV18
J gene: TRBJ1-1
CDR3 protein: ASSQSGANTEAF

clone size: .
V gene: TRBV7-2
J gene: TRBJ2-7
CDR3 protein: ASSLERESEQY

clone size: .
V gene: TRBV2
J gene: TRBJ2-1
CDR3 protein: ASRPGTSAYNEQF

clone size: .
V gene: TRBV7-3
J gene: TRBJ2-2
CDR3 protein: ASSLIGTSGRNTGELF